The present entry profiles one T cell receptor beta chain with its context. Its antigen is unidentified. This record comes from a study of beta chain features in type 1 diabetes. Broader study findings: Moderate yet significant TCRB CDR3 shortening was seen in Type 1 diabetes patients in all four CD4+ subsets. At VDJ recombination sites, type 1 diabetes patients had fewer insertions and more deleted nucleotides. Highly expressing activated T cells could be over-counted with a cDNA template. Shorter templates may be favored by PCR, equally so in patients and controls.

Expressed TCRB transcripts got sequenced, as all isolated RNA was reverse transcribed. Measured with immunoSEQ multiplex PCR; TCRdb has only the in-frame clones, and not every one. The sample consists of roughly 150,000 clones, roughly 9% of them appearing once. Specimen: central memory CD4+ T cells from blood. This sequence was found in a woman in her twenties or thirties with type 1 diabetes.

This CDR3 is CASSLASGTGTEKLFF. The CDR3 nucleotides read TGCGCCAGCAGCTTGGCTTCCGGGACAGGGACTGAAAAACTGTTTTTT. The genes are TRBV5-1 and TRBJ1-4; 9 bases match TRBD1. Germline assignment: CDR1 SGHRS and CDR2 YFSETQ. The CDR3 extends over 16 amino acids. The trim removed 0 bases at V and 7 bases at J, leaving 7 bases unmatched.